These 3 T cell receptor beta chains originate from one sample sequenced in a study of Graves' ophthalmopathy and Graves' hyperthyroidism. RNA transcripts yielded amplified TCR beta CDR3 regions. Amplification began with first-round RT-PCR using HTBI primers, then second-round multiplex PCR was performed. TCRdb fed the multiplex PCR reads into MiXCR, producing one record per CDR3 protein. The data show about 390,000 distinct CDR3 sequences, approximately 17% seen once. The sample taken for sequencing was peripheral blood. Receptors were obtained from an adult woman with stable Graves' hyperthyroidism.

The V gene is TRBV6-1, the J gene TRBJ1-1; perhaps TRBD1 as D (5 bases). Deletions cut 4 bases from V and 5 bases from J, with 11 bases between. In germline, CDR1 is MNHNS, CDR2 SASEGT. The CDR3 extends over 13 amino acids. The CDR3 bases are TGTGCCAGCAGTGCCGAGGGGACGACTGAAGCTTTCTTT. Protein sequence: CASSAEGTTEAFF.

This clonotype was picked up many times. CDR3 residues: CASSSAGGEGLQETQYF. In DNA form, the CDR3 reads TGTGCCAGCAGCTCGGCTGGGGGGGAGGGGTTACAAGAGACCCAGTACTTC. The chain combines TRBV11-1 with TRBJ2-5, with 7 bases matching TRBD2. The V and J ends lost 4 bases and 2 bases, in that order; junction bases with no gene match: 13. In germline, CDR1 is SGHAT, CDR2 FQDESV (reference sequence). The CDR3 spans 17 residues.

The V call is TRBV4-3, the J call TRBJ2-2, with 8 bases matching TRBD2. The CDR3 length is 16 residues. V lost 0 bases, J lost 2 bases, and 2 bases stayed unmatched. Germline CDR1 is LGHNA and CDR2 is YSLEER. CDR3 nucleotide sequence: TGCGCCAGCAGCCAAGAACTAGCGGTAAACACCGGGGAGCTGTTTTTT. Encoded protein: CASSQELAVNTGELFF.